This T cell receptor (beta chain) derives from a study of shared clonotypes between healthy human individuals. On the study more broadly: Those who served as donors were a couple of women and a few men between the ages of 18 and 49. Used for every donor were three CD4 naive, three CD4 memory, two CD8 naive and one CD8 memory plate.

To note about this clone: Its antigen is still unknown.

Per germline, CDR1 LNHNV and CDR2 YYDKDF (reference sequence). CDR3 size: 12 residues. Trimming shortened V by 3 bases and J by 6 bases, and 8 bases separated the two germline ends. Study-level findings and limits: The sole specimen, blood, was sampled, and tissue repertoires likely differ.

Repertoires were generated with immunoSEQ multiplex PCR, while TCRdb's copy carries only in-frame clones and drops some. The table shows some 2.4 million clones, with roughly 93% occurring only once. The chain couples TRBV15 to TRBJ1-1; a weak D match, TRBD1 (5 bases). Sequencing used naive CD4+ T cells from PBMCs. The subset here: CD45RA+ positively selected. This receptor was taken from a man aged 18 to 35 in good health. Some clones in this sample may be carry-over from other donors' samples. The CDR3 DNA is TGTGCCACCAGCAGTGCGACAGCTGAAGCTTTCTTT. Its translation: CATSSATAEAFF.